These T cell receptor beta chains were read from a single sample in a study of CD8+ T cells in alopecia areata. Profiled with immunoSEQ multiplex PCR; TCRdb holds only in-frame clones, not every one. The sample comprises 100,000 to 150,000 clones, more than 40% of which are singletons, and approximately 19% rests with the top ten. Sequencing was performed on CD8+ T cells sorted from blood, taken at week 0. Receptors originate from a human donor with alopecia areata. The CDR3 runs from the conserved cysteine through the conserved F or W. The order of the fields is CDR3 DNA, CDR3 protein, D gene, clone size, J gene, V gene. The D gene is left open where the match is weak. Clone size is shown for a subset of rows, as once, few, many or a class of expanded clone.

TGTGCCAGCAGCTCGGACAGACAGAACACTGAAGCTTTCTTT,CASSSDRQNTEAFF,.,.,TRBJ1-1,TRBV6-5
TGTGCCAGCAGCTCATCCGGGGCCGGCGATCAGCCCCAGCATTTT,CASSSSGAGDQPQHF,.,few,TRBJ1-5,TRBV7-6
TGCGCCAGCAGCTTGGAGGATGTCAGAAAGACCGGGGAGCTGTTTTTT,CASSLEDVRKTGELFF,.,.,TRBJ2-2,TRBV5-1
TGTGCCACCAGCAGACTCGAGGGGCTCCCGAACACTGAAGCTTTCTTT,CATSRLEGLPNTEAFF,.,.,TRBJ1-1,TRBV15
TGTGCCTGGAGTGTAGGCACTAGCCAAATTTCAGATACGCAGTATTTT,CAWSVGTSQISDTQYF,.,few,TRBJ2-3,TRBV30
TGTGCCAGCAGTTCTGGGTACGGGGAAAGCCTCTACGAGCAGTACTTC,CASSSGYGESLYEQYF,.,.,TRBJ2-7,TRBV27
TGTGCCAGCAGCTTAGCGGGGGGATACGAGCAGTACTTC,CASSLAGGYEQYF,TRBD2,.,TRBJ2-7,TRBV13
TGTGCCAGCAGTTTGGTAGGCCAAGGGGAGGCAGATACGCAGTATTTT,CASSLVGQGEADTQYF,.,.,TRBJ2-3,TRBV27
TGTGCCAGCAGCTTAGGGGGACGGGCGAACACTGAAGCTTTCTTT,CASSLGGRANTEAFF,.,.,TRBJ1-1,TRBV7-9
TGTGCCAGCAGTTCTCTAGCGGGGGACACCGGGGAGCTGTTTTTT,CASSSLAGDTGELFF,TRBD2,.,TRBJ2-2,TRBV6-1
TGTGCCTGGAGTGTACAGTCTAATCAGCCCCAGCATTTT,CAWSVQSNQPQHF,.,few,TRBJ1-5,TRBV30
TGCGCCAGCAGCCACCCCGGGTCCTATGGCTACACCTTC,CASSHPGSYGYTF,.,.,TRBJ1-2,TRBV4-3
TGTGCCAGCAGTTACTCAGGGGAAGACCAGCCCCAGCATTTT,CASSYSGEDQPQHF,.,few,TRBJ1-5,TRBV6-6
TGTGCCAGCAGTCGTTACCGGGACAGCGCTCTCTACGAGCAGTACTTC,CASSRYRDSALYEQYF,TRBD1,.,TRBJ2-7,TRBV5-4
TGCGCCAGCAGCATTCAGGGGGAGGATGAAGCTTTCTTT,CASSIQGEDEAFF,TRBD1,.,TRBJ1-1,TRBV5-1
TGTGCCAGCAGCTTAGGCCGGGACCAGTACTTC,CASSLGRDQYF,.,.,TRBJ2-5,TRBV7-9
TGTGCCTGGACCTTGGGGGCTGGGGCCAACGTCCTGACTTTC,CAWTLGAGANVLTF,.,once,TRBJ2-6,TRBV30
TGTGCCAGCAGTTACTCCCTGGACAGGGGGAACACTGAAGCTTTCTTT,CASSYSLDRGNTEAFF,TRBD1,few,TRBJ1-1,TRBV6-5
TGTGCCTGGAAGACAGGGGGCGAAAACACTGAAGCTTTCTTT,CAWKTGGENTEAFF,TRBD1,.,TRBJ1-1,TRBV30
TGTGCCAGCAGCTTAGATGGGGCTGGGGCCAACGTCCTGACTTTC,CASSLDGAGANVLTF,.,few,TRBJ2-6,TRBV11-2
TGTGCCAGCAGTGAGTACGGGACAGGCCCCCCAGATACGCAGTATTTT,CASSEYGTGPPDTQYF,TRBD1,few,TRBJ2-3,TRBV9
TGTGCCAGCAGTTTCCGGGACGGCTACGAGCAGTACTTC,CASSFRDGYEQYF,.,.,TRBJ2-7,TRBV27
TGTGCCAGCACCCAAGTTATTAGGGGACAGGGAAAGAATGGCTACACCTTC,CASTQVIRGQGKNGYTF,TRBD1,.,TRBJ1-2,TRBV4-2
TGCGCCAGCAGCCAAGAAGGTTGGGGGGGCTCCTACAATGAGCAGTTCTTC,CASSQEGWGGSYNEQFF,TRBD2,few,TRBJ2-1,TRBV4-1
TGTGCCAGCAGCCAAGAGGCATTCTTGAGCTCCTACGAGCAGTACTTC,CASSQEAFLSSYEQYF,.,.,TRBJ2-7,TRBV4-2
TGTGCCAGCAGGGCCGGGGGGAGCTCCTACAATGAGCAGTTCTTC,CASRAGGSSYNEQFF,TRBD2,.,TRBJ2-1,TRBV6-5
TGTGCCAGCACCCTAAGCGGGGGGGCGTTGGATGAGCAGTTCTTC,CASTLSGGALDEQFF,TRBD2,.,TRBJ2-1,TRBV5-6
TGTGCCAGCAGCCAAGATTCGATCGGGGAGCTGTTTTTT,CASSQDSIGELFF,.,few,TRBJ2-2,TRBV14
TGTGCCAGCAGCGGACAGGGGTCGGAGCAGTACTTC,CASSGQGSEQYF,TRBD1,.,TRBJ2-7,TRBV11-2
TGTGCCTGGACCCCTTTGGGCAGAACTAACTATGGCTACACCTTC,CAWTPLGRTNYGYTF,.,.,TRBJ1-2,TRBV30
TGTGCCAGCAGTGAGCAGGGGGTCGGAGAGACCCAGTACTTC,CASSEQGVGETQYF,TRBD1,.,TRBJ2-5,TRBV2
TGCGCCAGCAGCTGGTGGACTAGCGGGAGTACCCAAGAGACCCAGTACTTC,CASSWWTSGSTQETQYF,TRBD2,.,TRBJ2-5,TRBV5-1
TGTGCCAGCAGCTTTGGTAGGGCAGGGCCTTACAATGAGCAGTTCTTC,CASSFGRAGPYNEQFF,.,.,TRBJ2-1,TRBV11-2
TGCAGCGTTGAACGTAGGCCGGGACAGGGCGATGGCTACACCTTC,CSVERRPGQGDGYTF,TRBD1,few,TRBJ1-2,TRBV29-1
TGTGCCAGCAGCGAGGGGTTATCGGGCAATCAGCCCCAGCATTTT,CASSEGLSGNQPQHF,.,few,TRBJ1-5,TRBV9
TGTGCCAGCAGTTCGGGCCCAGGGACAGGCCACACTGAAGCTTTCTTT,CASSSGPGTGHTEAFF,TRBD1,once,TRBJ1-1,TRBV27
TGTGCCAGCAGCTTTCGGGGGCTATCGAACTACGAGCAGTACTTC,CASSFRGLSNYEQYF,.,.,TRBJ2-7,TRBV7-2
TGTGCCAGCAGCTTGCGGTTAGAGAATGAAAAACTGTTTTTT,CASSLRLENEKLFF,.,few,TRBJ1-4,TRBV13
TGTGCCAGCAGTTACCCGGACGAATCCGCACAAGATACGCAGTATTTT,CASSYPDESAQDTQYF,.,.,TRBJ2-3,TRBV6-6
TGCGCCAGCAGACGGACAGTCAATCAGCCCCAGCATTTT,CASRRTVNQPQHF,.,.,TRBJ1-5,TRBV5-1
TGCGCCAGCAGCTTGGGGAGCAGCCATGAGCAGTTCTTC,CASSLGSSHEQFF,.,.,TRBJ2-1,TRBV5-1
TGCAGCGCCATTTTCAGCCATAACTATGGCTACACCTTC,CSAIFSHNYGYTF,.,.,TRBJ1-2,TRBV29-1
TGTGCCAGTAGTATAGATGGGGAGAGCACAGATACGCAGTATTTT,CASSIDGESTDTQYF,.,few,TRBJ2-3,TRBV19
TGTGCCAGCAGCTTACAGGATGAAGCTTTCTTT,CASSLQDEAFF,.,.,TRBJ1-1,TRBV5-6
TGTGCCACCAGTGAGCCGGGGACAGGGTTTGAAAAACTGTTTTTT,CATSEPGTGFEKLFF,TRBD1,.,TRBJ1-4,TRBV15
TGTGCCAGCAGTTTCGGTATCACTGATGGCTACACCTTC,CASSFGITDGYTF,.,few,TRBJ1-2,TRBV27
TGTGCCAGCAGCGTAAGGGGAGTTGGCACTGAAGCTTTCTTT,CASSVRGVGTEAFF,.,.,TRBJ1-1,TRBV7-6
TGTGCCAGCAGCTCCTCGGACAGGACCTACGAGCAGTACTTC,CASSSSDRTYEQYF,TRBD1,.,TRBJ2-7,TRBV7-9
TGCACGGTGGGGGGCTGGGAGACCCAGTACTTC,CTVGGWETQYF,.,.,TRBJ2-5,TRBV29-1
TGTGCCAGCAGCCCTTGGACAGAGACCACAGATACGCAGTATTTT,CASSPWTETTDTQYF,.,once,TRBJ2-3,TRBV5-6
TGTGCCAGCAGCCCCCCCAGCCAAGAGACCCAGTACTTC,CASSPPSQETQYF,.,.,TRBJ2-5,TRBV7-9
TGCGCCAGCAGCTTGGAGGACGGGGGCCACGAGCAGTACTTC,CASSLEDGGHEQYF,.,.,TRBJ2-7,TRBV5-1